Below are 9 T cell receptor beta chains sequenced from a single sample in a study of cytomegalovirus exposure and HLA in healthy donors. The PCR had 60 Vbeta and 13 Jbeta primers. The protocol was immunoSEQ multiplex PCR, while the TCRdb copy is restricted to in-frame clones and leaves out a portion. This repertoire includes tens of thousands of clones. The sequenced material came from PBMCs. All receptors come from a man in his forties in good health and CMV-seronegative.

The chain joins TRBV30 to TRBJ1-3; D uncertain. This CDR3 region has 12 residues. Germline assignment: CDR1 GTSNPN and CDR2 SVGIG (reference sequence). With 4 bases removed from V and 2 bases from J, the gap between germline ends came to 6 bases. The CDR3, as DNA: TGTGCCTGGACCCGAGCTGGAAACACCATATATTTT. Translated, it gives CAWTRAGNTIYF.

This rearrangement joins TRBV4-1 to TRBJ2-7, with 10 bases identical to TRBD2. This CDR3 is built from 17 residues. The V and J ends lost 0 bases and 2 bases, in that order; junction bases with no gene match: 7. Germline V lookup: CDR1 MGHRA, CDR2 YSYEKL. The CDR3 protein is CASSQEHSSGGAYEQYF. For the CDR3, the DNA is TGCGCCAGCAGCCAAGAACACTCTAGCGGGGGAGCCTACGAGCAGTACTTC.

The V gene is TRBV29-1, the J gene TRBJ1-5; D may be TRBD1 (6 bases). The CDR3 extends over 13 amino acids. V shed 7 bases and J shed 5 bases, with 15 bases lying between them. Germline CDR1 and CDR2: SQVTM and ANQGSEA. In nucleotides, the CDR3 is TGCAGCGCCCGGGGAGGGGGAGATCAGCCCCAGCATTTT. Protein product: CSARGGGDQPQHF.

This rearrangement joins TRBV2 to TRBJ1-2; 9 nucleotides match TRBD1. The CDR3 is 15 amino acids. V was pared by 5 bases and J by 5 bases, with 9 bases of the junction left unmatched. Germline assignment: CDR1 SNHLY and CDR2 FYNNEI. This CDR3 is CASSPSDRGRYGYTF. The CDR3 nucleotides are TGTGCCAGCAGTCCTTCTGACAGGGGGAGATATGGCTACACCTTC.

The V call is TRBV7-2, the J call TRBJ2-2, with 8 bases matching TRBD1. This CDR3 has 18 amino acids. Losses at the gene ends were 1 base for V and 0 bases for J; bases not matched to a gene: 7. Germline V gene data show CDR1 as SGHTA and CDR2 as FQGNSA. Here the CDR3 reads CASSLDSQGAANTGELFF. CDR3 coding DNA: TGTGCCAGCAGCTTAGATTCCCAGGGGGCCGCGAACACCGGGGAGCTGTTTTTT.

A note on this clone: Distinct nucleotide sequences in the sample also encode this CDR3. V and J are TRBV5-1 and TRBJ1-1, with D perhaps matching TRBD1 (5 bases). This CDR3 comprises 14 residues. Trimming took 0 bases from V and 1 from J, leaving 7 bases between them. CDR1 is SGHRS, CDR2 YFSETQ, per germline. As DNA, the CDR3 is TGCGCCAGCAGCTTGGCGGGGGGGAACACTGAAGCTTTCTTT. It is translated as CASSLAGGNTEAFF.

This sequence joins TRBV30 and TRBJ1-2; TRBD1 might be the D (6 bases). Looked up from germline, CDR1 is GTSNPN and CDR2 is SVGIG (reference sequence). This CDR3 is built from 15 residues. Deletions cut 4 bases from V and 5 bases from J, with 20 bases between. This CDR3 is CAWTTTTGGMYGYTF. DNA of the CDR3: TGTGCCTGGACTACGACGACAGGAGGAATGTATGGCTACACCTTC.

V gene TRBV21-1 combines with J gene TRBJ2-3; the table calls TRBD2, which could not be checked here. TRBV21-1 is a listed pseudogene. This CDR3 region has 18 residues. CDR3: CASSKAELAGSYTDTQYF. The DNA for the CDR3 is TGTGCCAGCAGCAAAGCGGAGTTAGCGGGGAGTTACACAGATACGCAGTATTTT.

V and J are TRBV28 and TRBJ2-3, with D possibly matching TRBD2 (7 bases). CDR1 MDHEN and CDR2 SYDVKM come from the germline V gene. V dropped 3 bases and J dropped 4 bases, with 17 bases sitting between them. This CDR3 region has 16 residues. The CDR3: CASSLRNGGPADTQYF. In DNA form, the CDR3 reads TGTGCCAGCAGTTTGCGCAACGGGGGGCCAGCAGATACGCAGTATTTT. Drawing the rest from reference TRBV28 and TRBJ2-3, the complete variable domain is DVKVTQSSRYLVKRTGEKVFLECVQDMDHENMFWYRQDPGLGLRLIYFSYDVKMKEKGDIPEGYSVSREKKERFSLILESASTNQTSMYLCASSLRNGGPADTQYFGPGTRLTVL.